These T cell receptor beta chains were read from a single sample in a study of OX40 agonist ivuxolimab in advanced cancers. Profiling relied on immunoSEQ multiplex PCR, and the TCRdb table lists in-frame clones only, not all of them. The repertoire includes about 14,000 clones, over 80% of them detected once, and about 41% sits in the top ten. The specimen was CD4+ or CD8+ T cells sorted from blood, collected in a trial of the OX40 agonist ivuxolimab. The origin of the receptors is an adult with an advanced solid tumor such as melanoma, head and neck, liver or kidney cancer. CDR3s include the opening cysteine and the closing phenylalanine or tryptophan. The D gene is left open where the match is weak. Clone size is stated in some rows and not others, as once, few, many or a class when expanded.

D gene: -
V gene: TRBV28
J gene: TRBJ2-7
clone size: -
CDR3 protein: CASSFGQDGSEQYF
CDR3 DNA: TGTGCCAGCAGTTTTGGGCAGGATGGCAGCGAGCAGTACTTC

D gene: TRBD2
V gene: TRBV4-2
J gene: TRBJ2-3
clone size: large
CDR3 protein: CASSQLGRGGPSTDTQYF
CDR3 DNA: TGTGCCAGCAGCCAATTGGGGCGGGGGGGTCCTAGCACAGATACGCAGTATTTT

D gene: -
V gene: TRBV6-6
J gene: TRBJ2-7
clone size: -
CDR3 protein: CASTGFSVGEQYF
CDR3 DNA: TGTGCCAGCACAGGGTTTTCGGTCGGGGAGCAGTACTTC

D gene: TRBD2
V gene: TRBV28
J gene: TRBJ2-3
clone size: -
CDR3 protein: CASSLQLAGTSTDTQYF
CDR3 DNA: TGTGCCAGCAGTTTACAACTAGCGGGGACTAGCACAGATACGCAGTATTTT

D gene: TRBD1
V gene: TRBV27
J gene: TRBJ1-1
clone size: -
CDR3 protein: CASRLYGQGATEAFF
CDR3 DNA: TGTGCCAGCAGGTTATACGGACAGGGGGCTACTGAAGCTTTCTTT

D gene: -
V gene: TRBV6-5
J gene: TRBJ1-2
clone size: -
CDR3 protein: CASNKFPAVDPGYTF
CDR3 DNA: TGTGCCAGCAACAAGTTCCCCGCGGTCGACCCTGGCTACACCTTC

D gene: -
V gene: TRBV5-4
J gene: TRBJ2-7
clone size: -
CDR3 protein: CASSLDYPSHEQYF
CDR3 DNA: TGTGCCAGCAGCTTGGACTACCCTTCCCACGAGCAGTACTTC

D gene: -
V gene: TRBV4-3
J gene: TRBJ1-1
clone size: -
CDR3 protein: CASSQDRGGTEAFF
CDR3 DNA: TGCGCCAGCAGCCAAGATCGCGGCGGCACTGAAGCTTTCTTT

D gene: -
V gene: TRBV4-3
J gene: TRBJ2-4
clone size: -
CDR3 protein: CASSQPSGVGWAKNIQYF
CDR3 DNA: TGCGCCAGCAGCCAACCCTCCGGGGTGGGGTGGGCCAAAAACATTCAGTACTTC

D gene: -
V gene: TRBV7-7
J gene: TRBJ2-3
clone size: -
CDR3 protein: CASSQDGPLDTQYF
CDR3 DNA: TGTGCCAGCAGCCAAGACGGGCCTCTCGATACGCAGTATTTT

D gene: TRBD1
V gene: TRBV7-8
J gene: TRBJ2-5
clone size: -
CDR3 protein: CASSFRDRGPQETQYF
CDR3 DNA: TGTGCCAGCAGCTTTAGGGACAGGGGGCCCCAAGAGACCCAGTACTTC

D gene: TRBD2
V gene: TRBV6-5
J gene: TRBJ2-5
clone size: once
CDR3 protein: CASSYSLAGAKETQYF
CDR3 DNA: TGTGCCAGCAGTTACTCGTTAGCGGGGGCCAAAGAGACCCAGTACTTC

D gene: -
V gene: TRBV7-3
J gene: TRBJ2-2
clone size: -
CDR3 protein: CASSSGTPNTGELFF
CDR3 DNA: TGTGCCAGCAGTTCCGGGACACCTAACACCGGGGAGCTGTTTTTT

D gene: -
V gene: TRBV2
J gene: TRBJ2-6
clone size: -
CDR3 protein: CASSEALGIGANVLTF
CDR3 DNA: TGTGCCAGCAGTGAAGCGCTAGGGATTGGGGCCAACGTCCTGACTTTC

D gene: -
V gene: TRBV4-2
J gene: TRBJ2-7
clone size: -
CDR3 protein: CASSQGTTYEQYF
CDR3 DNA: TGTGCCAGCAGCCAAGGCACGACCTACGAGCAGTACTTC

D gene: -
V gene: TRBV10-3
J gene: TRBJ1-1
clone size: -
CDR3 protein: CAISAGMNTEAFF
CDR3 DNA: TGTGCCATCTCGGCCGGTATGAACACTGAAGCTTTCTTT

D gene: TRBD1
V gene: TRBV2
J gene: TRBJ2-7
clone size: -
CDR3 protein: CASSGTGTEAYEQYF
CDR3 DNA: TGTGCCAGCAGTGGAACCGGGACAGAAGCCTACGAGCAGTACTTC

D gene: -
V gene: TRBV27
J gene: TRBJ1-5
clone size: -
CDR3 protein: CASSFRVSNQPQHF
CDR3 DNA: TGTGCCAGCAGTTTTAGGGTTAGCAATCAGCCCCAGCATTTT

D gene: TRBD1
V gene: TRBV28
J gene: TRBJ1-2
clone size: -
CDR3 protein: CASSLGTAYGYTF
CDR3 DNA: TGTGCCAGCAGCCTTGGGACAGCCTATGGCTACACCTTC

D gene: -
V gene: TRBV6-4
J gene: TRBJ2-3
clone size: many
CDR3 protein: CASSRVTEDTQYF
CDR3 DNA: TGTGCCAGCAGTAGGGTCACTGAAGATACGCAGTATTTT

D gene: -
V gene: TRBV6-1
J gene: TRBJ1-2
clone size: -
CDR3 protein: CASSVSGYYTF
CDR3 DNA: TGTGCCAGCAGTGTTTCCGGATACTACACCTTC

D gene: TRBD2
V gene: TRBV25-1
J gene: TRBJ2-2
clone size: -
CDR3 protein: CASSGGEGLWTGELFF
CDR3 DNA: TGTGCCAGCAGTGGAGGGGAGGGTCTATGGACCGGGGAGCTGTTTTTT

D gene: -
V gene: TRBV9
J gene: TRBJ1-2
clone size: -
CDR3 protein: CASSVDRTGDPLNGFSGYTF
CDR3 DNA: TGTGCCAGCAGCGTAGACCGAACGGGAGACCCACTTAACGGATTCTCTGGCTACACCTTC

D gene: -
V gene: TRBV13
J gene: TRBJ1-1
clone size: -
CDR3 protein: CASTRDRANTEAFF
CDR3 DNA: TGTGCCAGCACCCGGGACCGAGCGAACACTGAAGCTTTCTTT

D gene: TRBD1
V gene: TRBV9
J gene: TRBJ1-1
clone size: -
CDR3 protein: CASSIGQDNTEAFF
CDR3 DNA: TGTGCCAGCAGCATCGGACAGGATAACACTGAAGCTTTCTTT

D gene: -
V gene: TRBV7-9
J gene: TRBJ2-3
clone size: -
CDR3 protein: CASSPETPRGTDTQYF
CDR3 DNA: TGTGCCAGCAGCCCAGAAACACCCCGGGGGACAGATACGCAGTATTTT

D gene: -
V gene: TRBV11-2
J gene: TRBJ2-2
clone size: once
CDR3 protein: CASSRRGNTGELFF
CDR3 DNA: TGTGCCAGCAGCCGCCGGGGGAACACCGGGGAGCTGTTTTTT

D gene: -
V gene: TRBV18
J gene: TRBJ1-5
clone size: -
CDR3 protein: CASSPGGEGNQPQHF
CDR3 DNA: TGTGCCAGCTCACCAGGGGGCGAGGGCAATCAGCCCCAGCATTTT

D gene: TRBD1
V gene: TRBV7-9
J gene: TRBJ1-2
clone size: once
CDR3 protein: CASSLTTGGISAGYTF
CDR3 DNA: TGTGCCAGCAGCTTAACCACAGGGGGCATCTCCGCTGGCTACACCTTC

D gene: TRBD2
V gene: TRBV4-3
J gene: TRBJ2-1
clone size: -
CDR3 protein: CASSQGTSGSYNEQFF
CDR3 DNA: TGCGCCAGCAGCCAAGGGACTAGCGGCTCCTACAATGAGCAGTTCTTC

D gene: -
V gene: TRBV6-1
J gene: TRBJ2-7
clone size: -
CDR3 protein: CAAAGTSAYEQYF
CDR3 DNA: TGTGCCGCTGCCGGGACTTCGGCCTACGAGCAGTACTTC

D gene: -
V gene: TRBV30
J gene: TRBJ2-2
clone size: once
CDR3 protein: CAWRSGELFF
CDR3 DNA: TGTGCCTGGAGGAGCGGGGAGCTGTTTTTT

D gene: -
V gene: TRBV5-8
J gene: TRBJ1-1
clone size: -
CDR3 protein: CASSLEFRGGWTEAFF
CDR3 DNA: TGTGCCAGCAGCTTGGAATTCCGGGGTGGATGGACTGAAGCTTTCTTT

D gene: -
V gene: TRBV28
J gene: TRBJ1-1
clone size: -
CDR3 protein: CASSRTVEAFF
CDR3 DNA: TGTGCCAGCAGTCGGACAGTTGAAGCTTTCTTT

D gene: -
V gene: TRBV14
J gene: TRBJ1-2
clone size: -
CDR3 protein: CASSQGRESWGYTF
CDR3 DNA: TGTGCCAGCAGCCAAGGCCGGGAGTCCTGGGGCTACACCTTC

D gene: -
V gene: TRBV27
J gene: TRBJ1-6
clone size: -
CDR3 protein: CASSLNSLTGSYNSPLHF
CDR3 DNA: TGTGCCAGCAGTTTAAACAGTCTCACGGGCTCCTATAATTCACCCCTCCACTTT

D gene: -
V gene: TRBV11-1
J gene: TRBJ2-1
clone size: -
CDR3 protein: CASSFSGRKDVGQFF
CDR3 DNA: TGTGCCAGCAGCTTCTCGGGCAGGAAGGATGTCGGGCAGTTCTTC

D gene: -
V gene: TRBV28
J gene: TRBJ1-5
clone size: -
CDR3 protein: CASSLRKNNQPQHF
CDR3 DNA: TGTGCCAGCAGTTTACGAAAAAACAATCAGCCCCAGCATTTT

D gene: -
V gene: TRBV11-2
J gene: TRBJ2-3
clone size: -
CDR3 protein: CASSLKVGGLDTDTQYF
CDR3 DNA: TGTGCCAGCAGCTTAAAGGTGGGGGGACTGGACACAGATACGCAGTATTTT

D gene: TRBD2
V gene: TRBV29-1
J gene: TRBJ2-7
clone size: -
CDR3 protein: CSVLTGSGRATYEQYF
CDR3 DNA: TGCAGCGTTTTGACCGGTAGCGGGAGAGCCACCTACGAGCAGTACTTC

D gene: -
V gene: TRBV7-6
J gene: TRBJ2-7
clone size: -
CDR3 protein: CASSLGFGARDGAYEQYF
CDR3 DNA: TGTGCCAGCAGCTTAGGCTTCGGGGCTAGGGACGGAGCCTACGAGCAGTACTTC

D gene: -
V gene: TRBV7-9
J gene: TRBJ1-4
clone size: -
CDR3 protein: CASSGDILYEKLFF
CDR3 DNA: TGTGCCAGCAGCGGGGACATTCTTTATGAAAAACTGTTTTTT

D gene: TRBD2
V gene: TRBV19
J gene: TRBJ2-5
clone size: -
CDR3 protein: CASSIRGDETQYF
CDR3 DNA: TGTGCCAGTAGTATTCGGGGGGACGAGACCCAGTACTTC

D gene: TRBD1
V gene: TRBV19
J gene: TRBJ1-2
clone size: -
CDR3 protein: CASSMNEAGGGYGYTF
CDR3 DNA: TGTGCCAGTAGTATGAACGAGGCAGGGGGTGGCTATGGCTACACCTTC

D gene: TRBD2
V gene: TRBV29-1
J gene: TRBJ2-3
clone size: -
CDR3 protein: CSVALAGFTDTQYF
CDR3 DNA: TGCAGCGTAGCCTTAGCGGGATTCACAGATACGCAGTATTTT

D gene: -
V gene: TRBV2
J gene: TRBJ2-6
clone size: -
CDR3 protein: CASSPHKTDLGSGANVLTF
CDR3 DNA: TGTGCCAGCAGTCCCCACAAAACGGACCTGGGCTCTGGGGCCAACGTCCTGACTTTC

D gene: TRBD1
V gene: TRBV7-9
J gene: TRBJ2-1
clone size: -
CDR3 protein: CASSPQTGTGRIDEQFF
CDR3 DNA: TGTGCCAGCAGCCCCCAGACTGGGACAGGGAGAATCGATGAGCAGTTCTTC

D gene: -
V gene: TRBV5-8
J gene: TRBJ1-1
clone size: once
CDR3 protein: CASSWDGRGVTEAFF
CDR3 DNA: TGTGCCAGCAGCTGGGACGGACGGGGGGTCACTGAAGCTTTCTTT

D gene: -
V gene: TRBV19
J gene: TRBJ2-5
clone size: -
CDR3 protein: CASSIIGNLETQYF
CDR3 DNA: TGTGCCAGTAGTATAATCGGGAATTTGGAGACCCAGTACTTC